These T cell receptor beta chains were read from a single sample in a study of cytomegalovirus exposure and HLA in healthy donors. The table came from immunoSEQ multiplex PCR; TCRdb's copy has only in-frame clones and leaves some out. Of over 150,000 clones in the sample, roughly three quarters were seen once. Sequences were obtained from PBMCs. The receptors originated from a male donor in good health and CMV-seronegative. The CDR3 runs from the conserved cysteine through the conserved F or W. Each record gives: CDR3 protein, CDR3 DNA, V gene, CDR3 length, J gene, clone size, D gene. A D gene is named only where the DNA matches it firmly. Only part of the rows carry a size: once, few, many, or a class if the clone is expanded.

CDR3: CASSPRQGGYNEQFF
DNA: TGTGCCAGTAGTCCGCGACAGGGCGGGTACAATGAGCAGTTCTTC
V: TRBV19
length: 15
J: TRBJ2-1
size: once
D: TRBD1

CDR3: CASSQSGTSGSNRVTDTQYF
DNA: TGTGCCAGCAGCCAATCCGGGACTAGCGGGAGTAATCGAGTCACAGATACGCAGTATTTT
V: TRBV27
length: 20
J: TRBJ2-3
size: NA
D: TRBD2

CDR3: CASSRGTGGNYGYTF
DNA: TGCGCCAGCAGCAGAGGGACAGGGGGTAACTATGGCTACACCTTC
V: TRBV5-1
length: 15
J: TRBJ1-2
size: few
D: TRBD1

CDR3: CASRVGGEPTDTQYF
DNA: TGTGCCAGTCGAGTGGGCGGGGAACCCACAGATACGCAGTATTTT
V: TRBV28
length: 15
J: TRBJ2-3
size: few
D: NA

CDR3: CASSLGTFSNQPQHF
DNA: TGTGCCAGCAGCCTTGGGACATTTAGCAATCAGCCCCAGCATTTT
V: TRBV6-5
length: 15
J: TRBJ1-5
size: NA
D: NA

CDR3: CASSQGYQRGAYNEQFF
DNA: TGTGCCAGCAGCCAAGGATACCAGCGGGGTGCCTACAATGAGCAGTTCTTC
V: TRBV4-2
length: 17
J: TRBJ2-1
size: NA
D: TRBD2

CDR3: CASSGDRTISHIQYF
DNA: TGTGCCAGCAGCGGAGACCGGACAATCTCACACATTCAGTACTTC
V: TRBV5-4
length: 15
J: TRBJ2-4
size: NA
D: NA

CDR3: CASSLVAGLNNQPQHF
DNA: TGTGCCAGCAGCTTGGTGGCAGGCCTAAACAATCAGCCCCAGCATTTT
V: TRBV5-5
length: 16
J: TRBJ1-5
size: NA
D: NA

CDR3: CSVPRVRDYEQFF
DNA: TGCAGCGTCCCCCGGGTCAGGGACTATGAGCAGTTCTTC
V: TRBV29-1
length: 13
J: TRBJ2-1
size: NA
D: NA

CDR3: CASSLAHSGEQYF
DNA: TGTGCCAGCAGCTTAGCGCACTCCGGGGAGCAGTACTTC
V: TRBV7-2
length: 13
J: TRBJ2-7
size: NA
D: NA

CDR3: CASSFESSGRAGAEQFF
DNA: TGTGCCAGCAGTTTCGAATCTAGCGGGAGGGCCGGCGCTGAGCAGTTCTTC
V: TRBV28
length: 17
J: TRBJ2-1
size: NA
D: TRBD2

CDR3: CAISSTENRQRDTQYF
DNA: TGTGCCATCAGCTCGACAGAAAATAGGCAGAGAGATACGCAGTATTTT
V: TRBV10-3
length: 16
J: TRBJ2-3
size: NA
D: NA

CDR3: CSGNFDYGYTF
DNA: TGCAGTGGAAACTTCGACTATGGCTACACCTTC
V: TRBV20-1
length: 11
J: TRBJ1-2
size: NA
D: NA

CDR3: CASSFTGRGFTEAFF
DNA: TGTGCCAGCAGTTTCACGGGGCGGGGTTTCACTGAAGCTTTCTTT
V: TRBV28
length: 15
J: TRBJ1-1
size: NA
D: NA

CDR3: CASSLDRELIDEQYF
DNA: TGCGCCAGCAGCCTGGACAGAGAATTAATAGACGAGCAGTACTTC
V: TRBV4-1
length: 15
J: TRBJ2-7
size: NA
D: NA

CDR3: CASSIPQGRGNTEAFF
DNA: TGTGCCAGTAGTATACCGCAGGGGCGTGGGAACACTGAAGCTTTCTTT
V: TRBV19
length: 16
J: TRBJ1-1
size: NA
D: NA

CDR3: CASSLPIAGNEQYF
DNA: TGTGCCAGCAGTCTCCCTATAGCGGGTAACGAGCAGTACTTC
V: TRBV28
length: 14
J: TRBJ2-7
size: few
D: TRBD2

CDR3: CASRGSRSYEQYF
DNA: TGTGCCAGCAGGGGGAGCCGCTCCTACGAGCAGTACTTC
V: TRBV5-8
length: 13
J: TRBJ2-7
size: once
D: NA

CDR3: CASRTDSRGANVLTF
DNA: TGTGCCAGCAGGACCGACTCACGTGGGGCCAACGTCCTGACTTTC
V: TRBV28
length: 15
J: TRBJ2-6
size: NA
D: NA

CDR3: CATSRPSSNEQFF
DNA: TGTGCCACCAGCAGACCCTCCAGCAATGAGCAGTTCTTC
V: TRBV15
length: 13
J: TRBJ2-1
size: NA
D: NA

CDR3: CASSVGTSEYNEQFF
DNA: TGTGCCAGCAGCGTAGGGACTAGCGAATACAATGAGCAGTTCTTC
V: TRBV9
length: 15
J: TRBJ2-1
size: few
D: TRBD2

CDR3: CASSPDRAYGYTF
DNA: TGTGCCAGCAGCCCAGACAGGGCCTATGGCTACACCTTC
V: TRBV27
length: 13
J: TRBJ1-2
size: NA
D: TRBD1

CDR3: CASSIIAGGLTGTQYF
DNA: TGTGCCAGTAGTATTATAGCGGGAGGGCTCACAGGTACGCAGTATTTT
V: TRBV19
length: 16
J: TRBJ2-3
size: once
D: TRBD2

CDR3: CASRDGYGSEKLFF
DNA: TGTGCCTCCCGGGACGGATACGGGAGTGAAAAACTGTTTTTT
V: TRBV10-3
length: 14
J: TRBJ1-4
size: NA
D: NA

CDR3: CASSYSRGGGTEAFF
DNA: TGTGCCAGCAGTTACTCGAGAGGGGGCGGCACTGAAGCTTTCTTT
V: TRBV6-5
length: 15
J: TRBJ1-1
size: NA
D: TRBD1

CDR3: CAWDSENQPQHF
DNA: TGTGCCTGGGACAGTGAGAATCAGCCCCAGCATTTT
V: TRBV30
length: 12
J: TRBJ1-5
size: NA
D: NA

CDR3: CASTKGLASYNEQFF
DNA: TGTGCCAGCACCAAGGGACTAGCCTCCTACAATGAGCAGTTCTTC
V: TRBV28
length: 15
J: TRBJ2-1
size: NA
D: TRBD2

CDR3: CASRFTGGYDYGYTF
DNA: TGTGCCAGCAGATTCACAGGGGGCTATGACTATGGCTACACCTTC
V: TRBV27
length: 15
J: TRBJ1-2
size: few
D: TRBD1

CDR3: CASSFDLAGGSYNEQFF
DNA: TGTGCCAGCAGCTTCGACTTAGCGGGAGGGTCCTACAATGAGCAGTTCTTC
V: TRBV5-6
length: 17
J: TRBJ2-1
size: NA
D: TRBD2

CDR3: CASSYSWAANYGYTF
DNA: TGTGCCAGCAGTTACTCGTGGGCCGCGAACTATGGCTACACCTTC
V: TRBV6-5
length: 15
J: TRBJ1-2
size: NA
D: NA

CDR3: CASSQVGGITDTQYF
DNA: TGTGCCAGCAGCCAAGTCGGCGGAATCACAGATACGCAGTATTTT
V: TRBV4-2
length: 15
J: TRBJ2-3
size: few
D: NA

CDR3: CASSFRGDVYNEQFF
DNA: TGTGCCAGCAGCTTCAGGGGCGACGTCTACAATGAGCAGTTCTTC
V: TRBV7-6
length: 15
J: TRBJ2-1
size: NA
D: NA

CDR3: CASSLPGSTYNEQFF
DNA: TGTGCCAGCAGCTTACCGGGGAGTACCTACAATGAGCAGTTCTTC
V: TRBV5-5
length: 15
J: TRBJ2-1
size: NA
D: NA

CDR3: CASSDSSITGAGGYTF
DNA: TGTGCCAGCAGTGACTCGAGTATTACAGGGGCAGGTGGCTACACCTTC
V: TRBV6-4
length: 16
J: TRBJ1-2
size: few
D: TRBD1

CDR3: CASSFRNTEAFF
DNA: TGTGCCAGCAGTTTCAGGAACACTGAAGCTTTCTTT
V: TRBV6-1
length: 12
J: TRBJ1-1
size: NA
D: NA

CDR3: CASSVVISGANVLTF
DNA: TGTGCCAGCAGCGTAGTTATCTCTGGGGCCAACGTCCTGACTTTC
V: TRBV9
length: 15
J: TRBJ2-6
size: NA
D: NA

CDR3: CASSGSLVGEQYF
DNA: TGCGCCAGCAGTGGGTCCCTAGTGGGCGAGCAGTACTTC
V: TRBV10-1
length: 13
J: TRBJ2-7
size: once
D: NA

CDR3: CASSPVRGSNQPQHF
DNA: TGTGCCAGCAGCCCCGTAAGAGGGAGCAATCAGCCCCAGCATTTT
V: TRBV6-1
length: 15
J: TRBJ1-5
size: NA
D: NA

CDR3: CAWRLERTSGRYNEQFF
DNA: TGTGCCTGGAGACTTGAAAGAACTAGCGGGCGTTACAATGAGCAGTTCTTC
V: TRBV30
length: 17
J: TRBJ2-1
size: NA
D: TRBD2

CDR3: CASSLGPNSNQPQHF
DNA: TGCGCCAGCAGCTTGGGTCCCAATAGCAATCAGCCCCAGCATTTT
V: TRBV5-1
length: 15
J: TRBJ1-5
size: NA
D: NA

CDR3: CASTRDRGGNQPQHF
DNA: TGTGCCAGCACCAGGGACAGGGGTGGCAATCAGCCCCAGCATTTT
V: TRBV2
length: 15
J: TRBJ1-5
size: NA
D: TRBD1

CDR3: CASSGPLDWAGGAYGYTF
DNA: TGCGCCAGCAGTGGTCCCTTGGATTGGGCAGGGGGCGCCTATGGCTACACCTTC
V: TRBV10-1
length: 18
J: TRBJ1-2
size: few
D: TRBD1

CDR3: CASSRGQAYEQYF
DNA: TGTGCCAGCAGCCGCGGGCAGGCCTACGAGCAGTACTTC
V: TRBV28
length: 13
J: TRBJ2-7
size: once
D: NA

CDR3: CASSFFDKDNEQFF
DNA: TGTGCCAGCAGTTTTTTCGACAAGGACAATGAGCAGTTCTTC
V: TRBV27
length: 14
J: TRBJ2-1
size: few
D: NA

CDR3: CASSTGTGSGYGYTF
DNA: TGTGCCAGCAGTACAGGGACAGGGTCGGGCTATGGCTACACCTTC
V: TRBV6-6
length: 15
J: TRBJ1-2
size: NA
D: TRBD1

CDR3: CASSLQGGSTDTQYF
DNA: TGCGCCAGCAGCTTGCAGGGCGGCAGCACAGATACGCAGTATTTT
V: TRBV5-1
length: 15
J: TRBJ2-3
size: few
D: NA

CDR3: CASRLRETFLLSNQPQHF
DNA: TGTGCCAGTAGACTCCGGGAAACCTTCCTCCTTAGCAATCAGCCCCAGCATTTT
V: TRBV19
length: 18
J: TRBJ1-5
size: NA
D: NA

CDR3: CAISETRGDRHSLSTDTQYF
DNA: TGTGCCATCAGTGAAACAAGGGGGGACAGGCATTCATTGAGCACAGATACGCAGTATTTT
V: TRBV10-3
length: 20
J: TRBJ2-3
size: NA
D: TRBD1

CDR3: CASSPANGRVETQYF
DNA: TGCGCCAGCAGCCCGGCGAACGGGAGGGTAGAGACCCAGTACTTC
V: TRBV4-3
length: 15
J: TRBJ2-5
size: few
D: TRBD2

CDR3: CASSLGGSGGTQETQYF
DNA: TGTGCCAGCAGCTTAGGGGGTAGCGGGGGGACTCAAGAGACCCAGTACTTC
V: TRBV7-7
length: 17
J: TRBJ2-5
size: NA
D: TRBD2

CDR3: CASSYSISGQGAYF
DNA: TGTGCCAGCAGTTACTCGATTTCGGGACAGGGAGCGTACTTC
V: TRBV6-6
length: 14
J: TRBJ2-7
size: NA
D: TRBD1

CDR3: CASIPTGGSYEQYF
DNA: TGTGCCAGCATTCCGACAGGGGGCTCCTACGAGCAGTACTTC
V: TRBV28
length: 14
J: TRBJ2-7
size: NA
D: TRBD1